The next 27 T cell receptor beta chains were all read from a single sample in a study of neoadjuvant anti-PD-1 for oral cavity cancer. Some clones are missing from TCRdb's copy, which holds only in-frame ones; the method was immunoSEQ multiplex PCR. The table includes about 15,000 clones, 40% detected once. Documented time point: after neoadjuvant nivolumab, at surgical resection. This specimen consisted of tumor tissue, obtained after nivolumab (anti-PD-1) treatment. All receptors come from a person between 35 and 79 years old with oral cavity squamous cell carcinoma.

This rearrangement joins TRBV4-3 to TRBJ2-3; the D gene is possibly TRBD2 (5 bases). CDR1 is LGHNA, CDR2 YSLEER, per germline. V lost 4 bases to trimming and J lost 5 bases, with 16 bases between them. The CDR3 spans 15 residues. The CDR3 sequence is CASSLWRYLGDTQYF. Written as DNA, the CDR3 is TGCGCCAGCAGCCTTTGGAGGTACCTCGGAGATACGCAGTATTTT.

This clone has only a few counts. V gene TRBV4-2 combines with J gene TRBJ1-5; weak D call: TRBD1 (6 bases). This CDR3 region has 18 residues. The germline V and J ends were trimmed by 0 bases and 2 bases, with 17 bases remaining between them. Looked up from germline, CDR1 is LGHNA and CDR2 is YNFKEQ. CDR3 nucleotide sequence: TGTGCCAGCAGCCAAGAGACAGGCCGAGGGCATGGCAATCAGCCCCAGCATTTT. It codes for CASSQETGRGHGNQPQHF.

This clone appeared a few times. CDR3 bases: TGCAGCGTTGAGGTTGGGGGGGCGGCAGATACGCAGTATTTT. As protein: CSVEVGGAADTQYF. The chain combines TRBV29-1 with TRBJ2-3; a possible D gene is TRBD2 (7 bases). V lost 3 bases, J lost 4 bases, and 14 bases lay in between. Per the germline V gene, CDR1 is SQVTM and CDR2 is ANQGSEA. The CDR3 totals 14 residues.

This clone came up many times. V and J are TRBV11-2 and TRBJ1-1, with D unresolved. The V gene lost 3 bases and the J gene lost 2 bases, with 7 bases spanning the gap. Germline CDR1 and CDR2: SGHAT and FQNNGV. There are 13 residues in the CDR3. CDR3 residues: CASSFNTNTEAFF. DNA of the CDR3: TGTGCCAGCAGCTTTAACACCAACACTGAAGCTTTCTTT. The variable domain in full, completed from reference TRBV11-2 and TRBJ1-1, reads EAGVAQSPRYKIIEKRQSVAFWCNPISGHATLYWYQQILGQGPKLLIQFQNNGVVDDSQLPKDRFSAERLKGVDSTLKIQPAKLEDSAVYLCASSFNTNTEAFFGQGTRLTVV.

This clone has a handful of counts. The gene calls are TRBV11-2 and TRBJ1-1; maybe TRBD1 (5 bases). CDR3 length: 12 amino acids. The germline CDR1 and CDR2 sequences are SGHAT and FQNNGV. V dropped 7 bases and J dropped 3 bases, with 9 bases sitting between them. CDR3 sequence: CASTGSDTEAFF. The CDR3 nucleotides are TGTGCCAGCACAGGGAGCGACACTGAAGCTTTCTTT.

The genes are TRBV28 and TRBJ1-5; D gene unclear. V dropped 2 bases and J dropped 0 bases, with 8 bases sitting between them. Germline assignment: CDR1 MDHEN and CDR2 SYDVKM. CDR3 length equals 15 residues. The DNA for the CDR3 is TGTGCCAGCAGTTTAACACAAGGTAGCAATCAGCCCCAGCATTTT. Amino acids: CASSLTQGSNQPQHF.

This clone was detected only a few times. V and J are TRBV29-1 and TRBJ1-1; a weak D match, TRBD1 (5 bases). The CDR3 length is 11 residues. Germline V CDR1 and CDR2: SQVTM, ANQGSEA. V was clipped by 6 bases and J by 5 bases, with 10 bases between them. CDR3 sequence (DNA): TGCAGCGTCCAGGGAGGTACTGAAGCTTTCTTT. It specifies CSVQGGTEAFF.

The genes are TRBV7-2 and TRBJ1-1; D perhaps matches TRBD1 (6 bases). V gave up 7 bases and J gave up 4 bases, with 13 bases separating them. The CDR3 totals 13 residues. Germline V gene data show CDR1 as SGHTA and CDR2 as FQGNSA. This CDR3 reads CASKTGLGTEAFF. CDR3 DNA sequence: TGTGCCAGCAAAACAGGGTTGGGCACTGAAGCTTTCTTT.

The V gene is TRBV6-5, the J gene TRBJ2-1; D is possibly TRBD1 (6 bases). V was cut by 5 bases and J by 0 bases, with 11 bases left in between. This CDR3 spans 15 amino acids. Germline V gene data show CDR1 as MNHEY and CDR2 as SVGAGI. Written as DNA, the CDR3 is TGTGCCAGCAGTGTTCAGGGGAGCTCCTACAATGAGCAGTTCTTC. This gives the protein CASSVQGSSYNEQFF.

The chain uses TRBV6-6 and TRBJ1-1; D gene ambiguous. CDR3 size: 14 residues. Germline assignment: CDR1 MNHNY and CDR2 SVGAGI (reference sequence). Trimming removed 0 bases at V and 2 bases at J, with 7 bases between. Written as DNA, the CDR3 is TGTGCCAGCAGTTACTCATGGGGAAACACTGAAGCTTTCTTT. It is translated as CASSYSWGNTEAFF.

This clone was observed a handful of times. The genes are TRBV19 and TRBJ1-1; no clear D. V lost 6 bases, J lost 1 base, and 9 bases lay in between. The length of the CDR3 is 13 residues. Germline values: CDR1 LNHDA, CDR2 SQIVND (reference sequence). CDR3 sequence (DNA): TGTGCCAGTAGCGCGGCAGAGAACACTGAAGCTTTCTTT. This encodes CASSAAENTEAFF.

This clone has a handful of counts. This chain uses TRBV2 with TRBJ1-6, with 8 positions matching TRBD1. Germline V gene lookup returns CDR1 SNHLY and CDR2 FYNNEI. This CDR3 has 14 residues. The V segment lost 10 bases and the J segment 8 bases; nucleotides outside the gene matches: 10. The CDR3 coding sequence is TGTGCCACTCAGGACAGGGTCGTGGATTCACCCCTCCACTTT. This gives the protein CATQDRVVDSPLHF. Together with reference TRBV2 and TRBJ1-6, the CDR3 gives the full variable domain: EPEVTQTPSHQVTQMGQEVILRCVPISNHLYFYWYRQILGQKVEFLVSFYNNEISEKSEIFDDQFSVERPDGSNFTLKIRSTKLEDSAMYFCATQDRVVDSPLHFGNGTRLTVT.

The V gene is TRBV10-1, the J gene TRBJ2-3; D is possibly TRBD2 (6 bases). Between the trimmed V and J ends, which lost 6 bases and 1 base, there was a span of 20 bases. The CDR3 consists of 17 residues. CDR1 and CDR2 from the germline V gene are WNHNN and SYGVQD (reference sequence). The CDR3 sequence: CASRGRFGGGGTDTQYF. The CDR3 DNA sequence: TGCGCCAGCAGGGGAAGATTTGGTGGAGGGGGCACAGATACGCAGTATTTT.

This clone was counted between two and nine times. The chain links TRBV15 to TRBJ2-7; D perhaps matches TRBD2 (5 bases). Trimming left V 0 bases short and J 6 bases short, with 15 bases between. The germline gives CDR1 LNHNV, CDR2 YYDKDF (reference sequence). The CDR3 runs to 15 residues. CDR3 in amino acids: CATSRDGGVGGEQYF. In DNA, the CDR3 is TGTGCCACCAGCAGAGATGGAGGTGTAGGCGGCGAGCAGTACTTC. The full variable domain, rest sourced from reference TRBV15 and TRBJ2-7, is DAMVIQNPRYQVTQFGKPVTLSCSQTLNHNVMYWYQQKSSQAPKLLFHYYDKDFNNEADTPDNFQSRRPNTSFCFLDIRSPGLGDTAMYLCATSRDGGVGGEQYFGPGTRLTVT.

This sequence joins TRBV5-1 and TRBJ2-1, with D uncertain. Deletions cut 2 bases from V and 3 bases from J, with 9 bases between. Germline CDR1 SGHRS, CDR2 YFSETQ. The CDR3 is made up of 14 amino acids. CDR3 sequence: CASSLTQIYNEQFF. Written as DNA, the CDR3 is TGCGCCAGCAGCTTAACTCAAATCTACAATGAGCAGTTCTTC.

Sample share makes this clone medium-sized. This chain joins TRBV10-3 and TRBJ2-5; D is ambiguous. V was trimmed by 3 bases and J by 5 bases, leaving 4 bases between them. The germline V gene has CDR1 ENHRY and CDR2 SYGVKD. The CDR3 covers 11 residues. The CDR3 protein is CAISETETQYF. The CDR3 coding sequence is TGTGCCATCAGTGAAACGGAGACCCAGTACTTC.

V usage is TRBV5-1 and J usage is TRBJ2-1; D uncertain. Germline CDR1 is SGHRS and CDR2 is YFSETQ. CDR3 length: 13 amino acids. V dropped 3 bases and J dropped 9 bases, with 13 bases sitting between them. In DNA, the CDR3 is TGCGCCAGCAGCTCGGGCCCACTCAGTGAGCAGTTCTTC. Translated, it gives CASSSGPLSEQFF.

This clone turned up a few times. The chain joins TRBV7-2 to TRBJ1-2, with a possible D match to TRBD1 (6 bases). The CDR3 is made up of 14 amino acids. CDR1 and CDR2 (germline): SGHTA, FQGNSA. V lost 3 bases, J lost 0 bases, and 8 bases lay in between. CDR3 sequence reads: CASSLWTANYGYTF. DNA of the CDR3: TGTGCCAGCAGCTTGTGGACAGCTAACTATGGCTACACCTTC.

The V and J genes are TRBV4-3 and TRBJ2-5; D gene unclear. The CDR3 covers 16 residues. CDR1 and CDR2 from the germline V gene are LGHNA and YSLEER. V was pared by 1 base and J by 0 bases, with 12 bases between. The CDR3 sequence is CASSQVRQGHQETQYF. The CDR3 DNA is TGCGCCAGCAGCCAAGTACGCCAAGGGCACCAAGAGACCCAGTACTTC.

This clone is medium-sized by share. The CDR3 region has the DNA TGTGCCAGCAGCTCAACGGCCTACAATGAGCAGTTCTTC. Translation: CASSSTAYNEQFF. This sequence joins TRBV7-6 and TRBJ2-1, with no clear D. The CDR3 spans 13 residues. Germline lookup yields CDR1 SGHVS and CDR2 FNYEAQ. Trimming removed 4 bases at V and 2 bases at J, with 6 bases between.

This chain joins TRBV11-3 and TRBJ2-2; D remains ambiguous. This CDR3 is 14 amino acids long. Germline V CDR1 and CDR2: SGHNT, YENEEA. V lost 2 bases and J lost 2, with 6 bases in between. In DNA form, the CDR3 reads TGTGCCAGCAGCTTACCAGTTAACACCGGGGAGCTGTTTTTT. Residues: CASSLPVNTGELFF. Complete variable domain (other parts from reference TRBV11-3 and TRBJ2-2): EAGVVQSPRYKIIEKKQPVAFWCNPISGHNTLYWYLQNLGQGPELLIRYENEEAVDDSQLPKDRFSAERLKGVDSTLKIQPAELGDSAVYLCASSLPVNTGELFFGEGSRLTVL.

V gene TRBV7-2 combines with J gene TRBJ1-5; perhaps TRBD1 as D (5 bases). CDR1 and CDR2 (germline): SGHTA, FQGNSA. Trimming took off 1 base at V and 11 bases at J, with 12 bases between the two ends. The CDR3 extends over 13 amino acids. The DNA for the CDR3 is TGTGCCAGCAGCTTAGACTGGGGGAAGACCCAGCATTTT. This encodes CASSLDWGKTQHF.

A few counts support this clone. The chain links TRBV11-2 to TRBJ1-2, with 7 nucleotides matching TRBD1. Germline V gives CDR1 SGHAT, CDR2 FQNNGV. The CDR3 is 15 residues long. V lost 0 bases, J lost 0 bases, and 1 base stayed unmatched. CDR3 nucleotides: TGTGCCAGCAGCTTAGAGCAGGGGGCTAACTATGGCTACACCTTC. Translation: CASSLEQGANYGYTF.

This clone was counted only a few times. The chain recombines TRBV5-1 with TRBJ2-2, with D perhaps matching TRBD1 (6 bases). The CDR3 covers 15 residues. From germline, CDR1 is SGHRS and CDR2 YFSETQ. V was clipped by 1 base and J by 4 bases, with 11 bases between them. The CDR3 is CASSLTGSGTGELFF. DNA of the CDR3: TGCGCCAGCAGCTTGACAGGGTCCGGCACCGGGGAGCTGTTTTTT.

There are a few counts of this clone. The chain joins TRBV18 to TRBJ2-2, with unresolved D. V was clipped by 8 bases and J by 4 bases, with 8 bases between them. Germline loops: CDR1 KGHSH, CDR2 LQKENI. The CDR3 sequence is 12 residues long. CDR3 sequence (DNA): TGTGCCAGCCCCCGGGCCACCGGGGAGCTGTTTTTT. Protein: CASPRATGELFF.

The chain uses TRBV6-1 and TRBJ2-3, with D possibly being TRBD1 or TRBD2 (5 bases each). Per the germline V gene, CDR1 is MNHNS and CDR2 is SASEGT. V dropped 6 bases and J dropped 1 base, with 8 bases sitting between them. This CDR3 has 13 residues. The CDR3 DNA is TGTGCCAGCAGGGGGGTCCGCACAGATACGCAGTATTTT. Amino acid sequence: CASRGVRTDTQYF.

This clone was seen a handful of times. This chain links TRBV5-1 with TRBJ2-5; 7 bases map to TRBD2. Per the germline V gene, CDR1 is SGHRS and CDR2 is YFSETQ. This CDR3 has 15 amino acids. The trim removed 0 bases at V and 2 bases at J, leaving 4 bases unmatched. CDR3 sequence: CASSLAAGVQETQYF. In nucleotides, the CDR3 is TGCGCCAGCAGCTTGGCGGCGGGGGTACAAGAGACCCAGTACTTC.